A selection of T cell receptor beta chains follows, all from one sample in a study of T cell repertoires in cytomegalovirus infection. From the reads, TCRdb called clonotypes with MiXCR, one entry per CDR3 protein. The table shows about 260,000 distinct CDR3 sequences, with roughly 13% occurring only once. Sample: PBMCs. The receptors were gathered from a human donor in good health (CMV status not recorded). Some clones in this sample may be carry-over from other donors' samples. Both conserved end residues are part of each CDR3. A D gene is named only where the DNA matches it firmly. Size is omitted from some rows. Given values are once, few, many or a class for expanded clones.

D gene: TRBD1
V gene: TRBV10-3
J gene: TRBJ1-1
clone size: many
CDR3 DNA: TGTGCCATCAGTCAGACAGGGGATTTGACTGAAGCTTTCTTT
CDR3 protein: CAISQTGDLTEAFF

D gene: TRBD2
V gene: TRBV19
J gene: TRBJ2-3
clone size: many
CDR3 DNA: TGTGCCAGTAGCACTACTCGGACTAGCTCGTCTTTAACAGATACGCAGTATTTT
CDR3 protein: CASSTTRTSSSLTDTQYF

D gene: TRBD1
V gene: TRBV24-1
J gene: TRBJ2-1
clone size: few
CDR3 DNA: TGTGCCACCAGTGATATCGGGACAGGGAGAGGAGAGCAGTTCTTC
CDR3 protein: CATSDIGTGRGEQFF

D gene: TRBD2
V gene: TRBV7-2
J gene: TRBJ2-1
clone size: many
CDR3 DNA: TGTGCCAGCAGCCGCCGACTAGCGGGCAATGAGCAGTTCTTC
CDR3 protein: CASSRRLAGNEQFF

D gene: .
V gene: TRBV7-8
J gene: TRBJ2-7
clone size: many
CDR3 DNA: TGTGCCAGCAGCCGCGACAGTCTTAGCTCCTACGAGCAGTACTTC
CDR3 protein: CASSRDSLSSYEQYF

D gene: TRBD2
V gene: TRBV7-2
J gene: TRBJ2-1
clone size: many
CDR3 DNA: TGTGCCAGCAGCGACCGGAGCGGGAGTTCCCGCAATGAGCAGTTCTTC
CDR3 protein: CASSDRSGSSRNEQFF

D gene: .
V gene: TRBV29-1
J gene: TRBJ2-3
clone size: .
CDR3 DNA: TGCAGCGTTGGCAACACAGATACGCAGTATTTT
CDR3 protein: CSVGNTDTQYF

D gene: .
V gene: TRBV10-3
J gene: TRBJ1-2
clone size: many
CDR3 DNA: TGTGCCATCAGCCCTCCTGGGGAAGTCAGCTATGGCTACACCTTC
CDR3 protein: CAISPPGEVSYGYTF

D gene: .
V gene: TRBV28
J gene: TRBJ2-2
clone size: many
CDR3 DNA: .
CDR3 protein: CASSFFGQGGTGELFF

D gene: .
V gene: TRBV9
J gene: TRBJ2-1
clone size: few
CDR3 DNA: TGTGCCAGCAGCGTAGCGGTAGGGTCCTACAATGAGCAGTTCTTC
CDR3 protein: CASSVAVGSYNEQFF

D gene: .
V gene: TRBV20-1
J gene: TRBJ1-3
clone size: few
CDR3 DNA: TGCAGTGCTAGTAACAGGGCTGGAAACACCATATATTTT
CDR3 protein: CSASNRAGNTIYF

D gene: .
V gene: TRBV7-3
J gene: TRBJ2-3
clone size: many
CDR3 DNA: TGTGCCAGCAGCCCCAACCCGCTGATCACAGATACGCAGTATTTT
CDR3 protein: CASSPNPLITDTQYF

D gene: TRBD2
V gene: TRBV6-6
J gene: TRBJ2-3
clone size: many
CDR3 DNA: TGTGCCAGCAGAAGGACTAGCGGGAGCGCAGATACGCAGTATTTT
CDR3 protein: CASRRTSGSADTQYF

D gene: TRBD1
V gene: TRBV2
J gene: TRBJ2-2
clone size: .
CDR3 DNA: TGTGCCAGCAGGACCGGGACAGGGGTCGACGGGGAGCTGTTTTTT
CDR3 protein: CASRTGTGVDGELFF

D gene: .
V gene: TRBV18
J gene: TRBJ2-1
clone size: once
CDR3 DNA: TGTGCCAGCTCACCCAATCTCCAGAATGAGCAGTTCTTC
CDR3 protein: CASSPNLQNEQFF